The TCR beta chain under discussion was sequenced for a study of molecular identifiers for immune sequencing clone quantification. This clonotype is labeled as medium-sized. Making the bulk TCR libraries relied on previously described methods and listed TCR primers. TCRdb re-called the PCR reads through MiXCR, storing one row per CDR3 protein. The sample holds over 10,000 distinct CDR3 sequences, around 18% seen once. V shed 5 bases and J shed 2 bases, with 9 bases lying between them. Germline CDR1 and CDR2: SEHNR and FQNEAQ (reference sequence). This CDR3 is 13 amino acids long. The sample taken for sequencing was naive CD8+ T cells from blood, with Jurkat cell RNA spiked in. The sample's subset: FACS-sorted CD8+CD4-CCR7+CD45RA+ naive T cells. The sequence derives from a human donor in good health. Some libraries in this study had Jurkat cell RNA spiked in. The chain has TRBV7-9 and TRBJ2-5; possible D gene TRBD2, 6 bases. The CDR3 sequence is CASSPSGQETQYF. The CDR3 DNA sequence: TGTGCCAGCAGCCCAAGCGGGCAAGAGACCCAGTACTTC.